These 21 T cell receptor beta chains were sequenced from one sample in a study of cytomegalovirus exposure and HLA in healthy donors. The study ran its PCR with 60 Vbeta and 13 Jbeta primers. Repertoires were generated with immunoSEQ multiplex PCR, while TCRdb's copy carries only in-frame clones and drops some. The sample has 150,000 to 200,000 clones; roughly four fifths are singletons. The sequenced material came from PBMCs. These receptors all come from a man between 18 and 35 years old in good health and CMV-seronegative.

This clone showed up just a few times. Written as DNA, the CDR3 is TGCAGCGCCACGGGGTCTAGCTCCTACGAGCAGTACTTC. Residues: CSATGSSSYEQYF. This chain links TRBV29-1 with TRBJ2-7; TRBD2 is a possible D gene (5 bases). V was trimmed by 7 bases and J by 0 bases, leaving 13 bases between them. This CDR3 is built from 13 residues. Germline V lookup: CDR1 SQVTM, CDR2 ANQGSEA.

The gene calls are TRBV7-2 and TRBJ1-2; a possible D gene is TRBD1 (6 bases). CDR1 is SGHTA, CDR2 FQGNSA, per germline. This CDR3 comprises 13 residues. V lost 4 bases to trimming and J lost 7 bases, with 13 bases between them. The CDR3 reads CASSSDSRSGYTF. The CDR3, as DNA: TGTGCCAGCAGCTCGGACAGTCGTAGTGGCTACACCTTC.

A few counts support this clone. The chain is built from TRBV6-5 and TRBJ1-6; D is undetermined. Trimming removed 0 bases from V and 9 bases from J, with 12 bases in between. The CDR3 length is 15 residues. CDR1 is MNHEY, CDR2 SVGAGI, per germline. The CDR3 DNA reads as TGTGCCAGCAGTTACTCGGCAGGTCGGGGTTCACCCCTCCACTTT. It specifies CASSYSAGRGSPLHF.

The CDR3 is CASIPAGGYGYTF. CDR3 nucleotides: TGTGCCAGCATCCCGGCAGGGGGCTATGGCTACACCTTC. The chain uses TRBV6-5 and TRBJ1-2; TRBD1 matches 7 bases. The CDR3 extends over 13 amino acids. Trimming took 7 bases from V and 4 from J; bases not matched to a gene: 6. The V gene's germline CDR1 is MNHEY and CDR2 SVGAGI.

The chain links TRBV9 to TRBJ2-1; 13 bases line up with TRBD2. Germline V lookup: CDR1 SGDLS, CDR2 YYNGEE. The CDR3 contains 15 residues. After removal of 5 bases from V and 6 bases from J, the junction contained 5 bases not matched to a gene. DNA of the CDR3: TGTGCCAGCAGTGGACTAGCGGGAGACCTCAATGAGCAGTTCTTC. Protein product: CASSGLAGDLNEQFF.

The chain uses TRBV28 and TRBJ2-5, with 11 bases fitting TRBD1. CDR3 length: 18 amino acids. Trimming removed 4 bases from V and 12 bases from J; junction bases left unmatched: 22. Looked up from germline, CDR1 is MDHEN and CDR2 is SYDVKM. This CDR3 is CASSSISGQGASAWTEYF. In DNA form, the CDR3 reads TGTGCCAGCAGTTCCATCTCCGGACAGGGGGCGAGTGCGTGGACGGAGTACTTC. Combining the CDR3 with reference TRBV28 and TRBJ2-5 gives the whole variable domain DVKVTQSSRYLVKRTGEKVFLECVQDMDHENMFWYRQDPGLGLRLIYFSYDVKMKEKGDIPEGYSVSREKKERFSLILESASTNQTSMYLCASSSISGQGASAWTEYFGPGTRLLVL.

This chain links TRBV2 with TRBJ2-7; no firm D call. Trimming pared 5 bases from V and 1 base from J, leaving 6 bases between. This CDR3 is built from 12 residues. Germline lookup yields CDR1 SNHLY and CDR2 FYNNEI. The DNA for the CDR3 is TGTGCCAGCAGTATCAGATCCTACGAGCAGTACTTC. Protein: CASSIRSYEQYF.

The chain combines TRBV11-3 with TRBJ2-1; weak D call: TRBD1 (6 bases). Looked up from germline, CDR1 is SGHNT and CDR2 is YENEEA. This CDR3 has 14 residues. V was shortened by 1 base and J by 10 bases, with 14 bases between the two germline ends. The CDR3 region has the DNA TGTGCCAGCAGCTTAGCTTACCCGACAGGCGAGCAGTTCTTC. Encoded protein: CASSLAYPTGEQFF.

The chain recombines TRBV7-9 with TRBJ1-4; the match to TRBD1 covers 10 bases. CDR1 SEHNR and CDR2 FQNEAQ come from the germline V gene (reference sequence). Unmatched junction bases numbered 2, after V lost 3 bases and J lost 7 bases. The CDR3 runs to 14 residues. The CDR3 loop reads CASSFGTGVEKLFF. The CDR3 nucleotides are TGTGCCAGCAGCTTCGGGACAGGGGTTGAAAAACTGTTTTTT.

The genes are TRBV29-1 and TRBJ2-7, with 7 bases matching TRBD1. Trimming took 1 base from V and 5 from J; bases not matched to a gene: 8. Germline assignment: CDR1 SQVTM and CDR2 ANQGSEA. The CDR3 consists of 14 residues. CDR3 sequence: CSVEVGKGADEQYF. In DNA form, the CDR3 reads TGCAGCGTTGAAGTGGGAAAGGGGGCGGACGAGCAGTACTTC.

This clone was seen once. This rearrangement joins TRBV25-1 to TRBJ1-2, with D possibly TRBD1 on 5 matching bases. The length of the CDR3 is 15 residues. Germline loops: CDR1 MGHDK, CDR2 SYGVNS. V was cut by 3 bases and J by 2 bases, with 13 bases left in between. The CDR3 coding sequence is TGTGCCAGCAGTGACGGATCAGGGATCAACTATGGCTACACCTTC. Protein sequence: CASSDGSGINYGYTF.

The chain carries TRBV6-6 and TRBJ1-1, with D possibly being TRBD1 (5 bases). V was clipped by 4 bases and J by 1 base, with 10 bases between them. Germline assignment: CDR1 MNHNY and CDR2 SVGAGI (reference sequence). The CDR3 totals 14 residues. The CDR3 DNA reads as TGTGCCAGCAGTTCCCCAGGGTCGAACACTGAAGCTTTCTTT. Translating it yields CASSSPGSNTEAFF.

V gene TRBV29-1 combines with J gene TRBJ2-1; tentative D call: TRBD2 (7 bases). Germline assignment: CDR1 SQVTM and CDR2 ANQGSEA. The CDR3 totals 14 residues. Trimming cost V 0 bases and J 7 bases, with 13 bases left between them. The CDR3 bases are TGCAGCGTTGAAGAAATGGGAGGGGGGAATGAGCAGTTCTTC. This gives the protein CSVEEMGGGNEQFF.

The sample holds one count of this clone. The DNA of the CDR3 is TGTGCCAGCAGTGAATATTATGGTCGGAGCGATGGCTACACCTTC. Its translation: CASSEYYGRSDGYTF. This chain connects TRBV25-1 to TRBJ1-2, with D hard to call. The CDR3 spans 15 residues. Germline CDR1 MGHDK, CDR2 SYGVNS. The V end was cut by 0 bases, the J end by 6 bases, with 14 bases between.

V and J are TRBV5-4 and TRBJ1-6; D possibly corresponds to TRBD1 (5 bases). V was cut by 0 bases and J by 7 bases, with 11 bases left in between. CDR3 length: 15 residues. Germline assignment: CDR1 SGHNT and CDR2 YYREEE (reference sequence). This chain's CDR3 is CASSLDPGLNSPLHF. The CDR3 DNA reads as TGTGCCAGCAGCTTGGATCCAGGGTTAAATTCACCCCTCCACTTT.

The J gene is TRBJ1-1, the V gene TRBV7-6; D gene uncertain. This CDR3 spans 13 amino acids. V shed 3 bases and J shed 11 bases, with 16 bases lying between them. Germline CDR1 and CDR2: SGHVS and FNYEAQ. The CDR3 spells CASSLGTPSGAFF. In DNA, the CDR3 is TGTGCCAGCAGCTTGGGTACCCCGAGCGGGGCTTTCTTT.

The chain couples TRBV10-2 to TRBJ2-3, with TRBD2 matching 15 bases. The CDR3 totals 17 residues. From germline, CDR1 is WSHSY and CDR2 SAAADI. V shed 3 bases and J 6 bases; nucleotides not matched to a gene: 7. CDR3 coding DNA: TGCGCCAGCAGTGACTTTCGGACTAGCGGGGGGGTGGATACGCAGTATTTT. Amino acid sequence: CASSDFRTSGGVDTQYF.

This rearrangement joins TRBV28 to TRBJ2-1, with D possibly TRBD1 on 5 matching bases. Trimming took 4 bases from V and 6 from J, leaving 22 bases between them. CDR3 size: 17 residues. Per the germline V gene, CDR1 is MDHEN and CDR2 is SYDVKM. Here the CDR3 DNA reads TGTGCCAGCAGTTCCCAGGGTGCCCCTGGGATTTTCAATGAGCAGTTCTTC. Protein: CASSSQGAPGIFNEQFF. Together with reference TRBV28 and TRBJ2-1, the CDR3 gives the full variable domain: DVKVTQSSRYLVKRTGEKVFLECVQDMDHENMFWYRQDPGLGLRLIYFSYDVKMKEKGDIPEGYSVSREKKERFSLILESASTNQTSMYLCASSSQGAPGIFNEQFFGPGTRLTVL.

The chain employs TRBV14 and TRBJ2-1; 15 nucleotides agree with TRBD2. This CDR3 region has 19 residues. After removal of 9 bases from V and 0 bases from J, the junction contained 12 bases not matched to a gene. Germline V gives CDR1 SGHDN, CDR2 FVKESK. The CDR3 spells CARAREGTSGGPSYNEQFF. The CDR3 DNA reads as TGTGCCAGAGCGCGGGAGGGGACTAGCGGGGGGCCCTCCTACAATGAGCAGTTCTTC. The full variable domain, its missing parts supplied by reference TRBV14 and TRBJ2-1, is EAGVTQFPSHSVIEKGQTVTLRCDPISGHDNLYWYRRVMGKEIKFLLHFVKESKQDESGMPNNRFLAERTGGTYSTLKVQPAELEDSGVYFCARAREGTSGGPSYNEQFFGPGTRLTVL.

This clone was found a few times. The chain links TRBV9 to TRBJ2-3, with D unresolved. In germline, CDR1 is SGDLS, CDR2 YYNGEE. This CDR3 comprises 18 residues. V was cut by 4 bases and J by 0 bases, with 21 bases left in between. This CDR3 reads CASSPRWAQFQSTDTQYF. The CDR3 nucleotides read TGTGCCAGCAGCCCTCGTTGGGCCCAGTTCCAGAGCACAGATACGCAGTATTTT.

About this clone itself: This sample includes further DNA sequences coding for the same CDR3. The V and J genes are TRBV11-2 and TRBJ2-2, with D possibly matching TRBD2 (6 bases). Trimming left V 2 bases short and J 0 bases short, with 7 bases between. CDR1 and CDR2 from the germline V gene are SGHAT and FQNNGV. This CDR3 has 15 residues. The CDR3: CASSLRGTNTGELFF. In nucleotides, the CDR3 is TGTGCCAGCAGCTTACGCGGGACGAACACCGGGGAGCTGTTTTTT.